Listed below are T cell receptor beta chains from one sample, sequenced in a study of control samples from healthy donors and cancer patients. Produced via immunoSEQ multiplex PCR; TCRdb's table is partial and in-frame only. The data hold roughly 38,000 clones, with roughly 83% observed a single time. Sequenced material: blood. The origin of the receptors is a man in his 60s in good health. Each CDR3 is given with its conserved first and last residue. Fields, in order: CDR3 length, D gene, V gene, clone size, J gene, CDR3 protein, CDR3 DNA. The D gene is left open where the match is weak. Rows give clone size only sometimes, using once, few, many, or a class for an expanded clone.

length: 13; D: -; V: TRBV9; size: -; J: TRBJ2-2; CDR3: CASGGLALGELFF; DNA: TGTGCCAGCGGTGGCCTGGCGCTCGGGGAGCTGTTTTTT
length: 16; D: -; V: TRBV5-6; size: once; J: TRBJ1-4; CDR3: CASSLRIQGTNEKLFF; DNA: TGTGCCAGCAGCTTGCGAATCCAGGGAACTAATGAAAAACTGTTTTTT
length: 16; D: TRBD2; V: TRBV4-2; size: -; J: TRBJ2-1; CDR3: CASSQQGTSRYNEQFF; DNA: TGTGCCAGCAGCCAACAAGGGACTAGCAGATACAATGAGCAGTTCTTC
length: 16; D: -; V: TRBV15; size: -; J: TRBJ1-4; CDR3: CATSRDGQGMTEKLFF; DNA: TGTGCCACCAGCAGAGATGGGCAGGGGATGACGGAAAAACTGTTTTTT
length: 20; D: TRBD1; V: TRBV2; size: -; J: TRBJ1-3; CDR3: CASSPTVQGVKGFSGNTIYF; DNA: TGTGCCAGCAGTCCGACTGTACAGGGGGTCAAAGGTTTCTCTGGAAACACCATATATTTT
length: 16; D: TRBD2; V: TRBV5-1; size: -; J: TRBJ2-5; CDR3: CASSRLASGGIETQYF; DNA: TGCGCCAGCAGCAGATTGGCTAGCGGGGGAATAGAGACCCAGTACTTC
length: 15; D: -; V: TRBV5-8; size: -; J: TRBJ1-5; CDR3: CASSFPGASNQPQHF; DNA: TGTGCCAGCAGCTTTCCCGGGGCTAGCAATCAGCCCCAGCATTTT
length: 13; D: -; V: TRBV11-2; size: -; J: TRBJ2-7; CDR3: CASSFGQNYEQYF; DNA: TGTGCCAGCAGCTTTGGACAGAACTACGAGCAGTACTTC
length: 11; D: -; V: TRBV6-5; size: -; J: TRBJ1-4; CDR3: CATSAGEKLFF; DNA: TGTGCCACCTCGGCGGGGGAAAAACTGTTTTTT
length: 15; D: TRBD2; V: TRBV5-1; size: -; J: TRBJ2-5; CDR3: CASSTSGSGIETQYF; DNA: TGCGCCAGCAGCACTAGCGGGAGCGGGATTGAGACCCAGTACTTC
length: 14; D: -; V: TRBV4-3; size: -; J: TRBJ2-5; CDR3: CASSPGGGMVAQYF; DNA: TGCGCCAGCAGCCCCGGGGGAGGTATGGTGGCCCAGTACTTC
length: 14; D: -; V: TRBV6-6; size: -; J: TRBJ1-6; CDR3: CASSTTGQNSPLHF; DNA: TGTGCCAGCAGTACAACCGGACAGAATTCACCCCTCCACTTT
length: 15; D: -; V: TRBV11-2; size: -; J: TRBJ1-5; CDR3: CASSLGGRSNQPQHF; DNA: TGTGCCAGCAGCTTAGGAGGCCGTAGCAATCAGCCCCAGCATTTT
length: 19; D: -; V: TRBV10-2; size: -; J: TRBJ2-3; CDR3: CASSDPFFVVGAGEDTQYF; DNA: TGCGCCAGCAGTGACCCGTTTTTTGTCGTGGGGGCAGGGGAAGATACGCAGTATTTT
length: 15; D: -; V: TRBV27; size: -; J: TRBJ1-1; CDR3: CASSPWDNRNTEAFF; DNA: TGTGCCAGCAGTCCCTGGGACAACCGGAACACTGAAGCTTTCTTT
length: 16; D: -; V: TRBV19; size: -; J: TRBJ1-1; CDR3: CASSIGIYGGNTEAFF; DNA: TGTGCCAGTAGTATAGGAATTTACGGGGGGAACACTGAAGCTTTCTTT
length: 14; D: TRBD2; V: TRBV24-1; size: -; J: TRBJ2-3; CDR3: CAAGSGGSTDTQYF; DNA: TGTGCCGCAGGAAGCGGGGGAAGCACAGATACGCAGTATTTT
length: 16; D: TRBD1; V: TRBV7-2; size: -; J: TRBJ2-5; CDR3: CASSLNPGGAGETQYF; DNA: TGTGCCAGCAGCTTAAATCCAGGGGGCGCAGGAGAGACCCAGTACTTC
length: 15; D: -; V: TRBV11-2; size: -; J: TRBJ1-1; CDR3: CASSLDHAAYTEAFF; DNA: TGTGCCAGCAGCTTAGATCATGCAGCATACACTGAAGCTTTCTTT
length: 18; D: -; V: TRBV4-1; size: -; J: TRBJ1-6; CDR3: CASSQDGAGWAYNSPLHF; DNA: TGCGCCAGCAGCCAAGATGGCGCAGGGTGGGCCTATAATTCACCCCTCCACTTT
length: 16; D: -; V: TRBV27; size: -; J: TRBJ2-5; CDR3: CASSLSSRTQKETQYF; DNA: TGTGCCAGCAGCCTATCTTCCAGGACGCAGAAAGAGACCCAGTACTTC
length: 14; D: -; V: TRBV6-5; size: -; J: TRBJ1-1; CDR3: CASSPKGVGAEAFF; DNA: TGTGCCAGCAGTCCCAAGGGGGTAGGCGCTGAAGCTTTCTTT
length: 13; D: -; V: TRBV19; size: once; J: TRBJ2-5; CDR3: CASSKLDEETQYF; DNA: TGTGCCAGTAGTAAACTAGACGAAGAGACCCAGTACTTC
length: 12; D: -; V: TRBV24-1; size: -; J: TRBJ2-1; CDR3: CATSVSSGEQFF; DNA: TGTGCCACCAGTGTCTCCAGCGGGGAGCAGTTCTTC
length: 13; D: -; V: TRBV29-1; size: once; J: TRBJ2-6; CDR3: CSVAVSGANVLTF; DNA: TGCAGCGTTGCGGTCTCTGGGGCCAACGTCCTGACTTTC
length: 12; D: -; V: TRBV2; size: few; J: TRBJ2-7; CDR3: CASRQEVPEQYF; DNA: TGTGCCAGCAGACAGGAGGTCCCCGAGCAGTACTTC
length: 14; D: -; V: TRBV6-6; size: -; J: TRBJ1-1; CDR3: CASRRQSMNTEAFF; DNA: TGTGCCAGCAGAAGACAATCCATGAACACTGAAGCTTTCTTT
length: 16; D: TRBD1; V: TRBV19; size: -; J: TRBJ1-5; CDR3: CASTPTGGGIGQPQHF; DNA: TGTGCCAGTACCCCGACAGGGGGAGGAATTGGTCAGCCCCAGCATTTT
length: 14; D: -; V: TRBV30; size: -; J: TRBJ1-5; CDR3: CAWSKAQRNQPQHF; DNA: TGTGCCTGGAGTAAAGCCCAGAGAAATCAGCCCCAGCATTTT
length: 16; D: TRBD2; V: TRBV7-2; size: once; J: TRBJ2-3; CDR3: CASSRNSGGGTDTQYF; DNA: TGTGCCAGCAGCAGAAACTCGGGGGGGGGCACAGATACGCAGTATTTT
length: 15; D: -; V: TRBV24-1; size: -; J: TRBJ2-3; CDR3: CATSDSGRGTDTQYF; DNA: TGTGCCACCAGTGATTCGGGCAGGGGCACAGATACGCAGTATTTT
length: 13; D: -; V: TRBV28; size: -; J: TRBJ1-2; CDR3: CASSFSWDYGYTF; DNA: TGTGCCAGCAGTTTTTCATGGGACTATGGCTACACCTTC
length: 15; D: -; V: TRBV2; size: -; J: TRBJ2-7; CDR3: CASRVGRRESHEQYF; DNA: TGTGCCAGCAGGGTGGGACGAAGAGAATCCCACGAGCAGTACTTC
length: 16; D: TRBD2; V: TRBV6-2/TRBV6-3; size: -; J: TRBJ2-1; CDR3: CASSFRAGSSYNEQFF; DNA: TGTGCCAGCAGTTTCCGAGCGGGGTCCTCCTACAATGAGCAGTTCTTC
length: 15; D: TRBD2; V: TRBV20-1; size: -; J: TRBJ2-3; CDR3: CSASKGTSPTDTQYF; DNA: TGCAGTGCTAGTAAGGGGACTAGCCCCACAGATACGCAGTATTTT
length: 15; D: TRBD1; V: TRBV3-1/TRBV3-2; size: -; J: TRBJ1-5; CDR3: CASSQTDRAGQPQHF; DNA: TGTGCCAGCAGCCAGACGGACAGGGCGGGTCAGCCCCAGCATTTT
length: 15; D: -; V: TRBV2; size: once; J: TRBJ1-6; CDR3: CASSAEGTYNSPLHF; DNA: TGTGCCAGCAGTGCGGAAGGAACCTATAATTCACCCCTCCACTTT
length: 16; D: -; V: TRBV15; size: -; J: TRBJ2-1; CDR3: CATSRDGKTGYNEQFF; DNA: TGTGCCACCAGCAGAGATGGGAAGACGGGATACAATGAGCAGTTCTTC
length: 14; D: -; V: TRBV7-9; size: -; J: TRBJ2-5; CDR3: CASSSWALRETQYF; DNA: TGTGCCAGCAGCTCCTGGGCCCTTCGAGAGACCCAGTACTTC
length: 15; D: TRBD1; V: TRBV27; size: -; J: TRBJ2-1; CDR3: CASSLRDRERGEQFF; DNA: TGTGCCAGCAGTTTACGGGACAGGGAGAGGGGCGAGCAGTTCTTC
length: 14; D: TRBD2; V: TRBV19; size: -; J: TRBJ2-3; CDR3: CASSIGGRSDTQYF; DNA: TGTGCCAGTAGTATAGGCGGGAGATCCGATACGCAGTATTTT
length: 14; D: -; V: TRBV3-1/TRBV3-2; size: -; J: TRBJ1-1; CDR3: CASSQRVTYTEAFF; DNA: TGTGCCAGCAGCCAAAGGGTGACATACACTGAAGCTTTCTTT
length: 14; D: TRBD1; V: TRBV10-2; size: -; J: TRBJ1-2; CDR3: CASSESSRQGEHTF; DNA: TGCGCCAGCAGTGAGTCGAGCCGACAGGGTGAGCACACCTTC
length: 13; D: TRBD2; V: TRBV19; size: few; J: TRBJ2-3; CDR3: CASSFQGLAGEYF; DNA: TGTGCCAGTAGTTTTCAAGGACTAGCGGGAGAGTATTTT
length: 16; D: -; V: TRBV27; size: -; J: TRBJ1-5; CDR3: CASRPDGAVSNQPQHF; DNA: TGTGCCAGCAGGCCCGACGGGGCGGTAAGCAATCAGCCCCAGCATTTT
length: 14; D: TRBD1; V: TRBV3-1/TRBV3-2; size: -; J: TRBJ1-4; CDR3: CASSQRTGGEKLFF; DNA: TGTGCCAGCAGCCAAAGGACAGGGGGGGAAAAACTGTTTTTT
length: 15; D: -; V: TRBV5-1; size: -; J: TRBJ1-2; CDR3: CASSLRQAGAMSYTF; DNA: TGCGCCAGCAGCTTAAGACAGGCCGGGGCTATGAGCTACACCTTC
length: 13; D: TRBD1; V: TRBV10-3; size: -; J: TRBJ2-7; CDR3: CAISGQEKGEQYF; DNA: TGTGCCATATCGGGACAGGAAAAGGGAGAGCAGTACTTC